This TCR beta chain emerged from a study of cytomegalovirus exposure and HLA in healthy donors. The PCR contained 60 Vbeta and 13 Jbeta primers. Generated by immunoSEQ multiplex PCR, the TCRdb table keeps only in-frame clones and is missing some. The repertoire consists of about 86,000 clones, with about two thirds occurring once and the leading ten covering about 8%. Study-level findings and limits: Earlier analysis yielded a pattern in which most TCR beta V segments were productive about 87% or about 30% of the time. Most TCR sequences were rare, but some public TCRs occurred in many donors.

As concerns this clone: Its target is not known.

Trimming shortened V by 0 bases and J by 13 bases, and 11 bases separated the two germline ends. Germline CDR1 is SGHRS and CDR2 is YFSETQ. The CDR3 length is 12 residues. Sequenced input: PBMCs. This clonotype originated in a man aged 60-69 years in good health and CMV-seronegative. The chain combines TRBV5-1 with TRBJ1-3; D might be TRBD1 (5 bases). The CDR3 sequence is CASSLGQGPIYF. In nucleotides, the CDR3 is TGCGCCAGCAGCTTGGGGCAGGGCCCAATATATTTT. The variable domain in full, completed from reference TRBV5-1 and TRBJ1-3, reads KAGVTQTPRYLIKTRGQQVTLSCSPISGHRSVSWYQQTPGQGLQFLFEYFSETQRNKGNFPGRFSGRQFSNSRSEMNVSTLELGDSALYLCASSLGQGPIYFGEGSWLTVV.